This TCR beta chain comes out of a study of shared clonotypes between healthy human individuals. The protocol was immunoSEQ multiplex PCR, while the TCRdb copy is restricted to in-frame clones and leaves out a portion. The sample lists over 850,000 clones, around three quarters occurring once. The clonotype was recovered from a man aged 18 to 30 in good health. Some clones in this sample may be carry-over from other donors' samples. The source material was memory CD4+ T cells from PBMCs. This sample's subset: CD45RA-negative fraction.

The CDR3 DNA follows: TGCGCCAGCAGCCAACCGAACGATGGCTACACCTTC. Translation gives CASSQPNDGYTF. This chain uses TRBV5-1 with TRBJ1-2; no clear D gene. CDR1 is SGHRS and CDR2 is YFSETQ in the germline V gene. V dropped 4 bases and J dropped 6 bases, with 10 bases sitting between them. This CDR3 region has 12 residues. The full variable domain, in which reference TRBV5-1 and TRBJ1-2 provide the parts outside the CDR3, is KAGVTQTPRYLIKTRGQQVTLSCSPISGHRSVSWYQQTPGQGLQFLFEYFSETQRNKGNFPGRFSGRQFSNSRSEMNVSTLELGDSALYLCASSQPNDGYTFGSGTRLTVV.